A selection of T cell receptor beta chains follows, all from one sample in a study of blood T cell repertoires in COVID-19. Assay: immunoSEQ multiplex PCR; the TCRdb copy retains only in-frame clones and omits some. The sample lists about 130,000 clones, 70% to 90% occurring once. Source material: peripheral blood. The receptors here all came from a woman aged 45-59 years who had recovered from COVID-19. The CDR3 runs from the conserved cysteine through the conserved F or W. The D gene is left open where the match is weak. Clone size, where shown, is once, few, many, or a class for clones that have expanded.

j_gene,abundance,len,v_gene,d_gene,CDR3nt,CDR3aa
TRBJ2-7,.,14,TRBV10-2,TRBD2,TGCGCCAGCAGGGTTACTAGCGGAACCTACGAGCAGTACTTC,CASRVTSGTYEQYF
TRBJ2-5,.,17,TRBV24-1,TRBD2,TGTGCCACCAGTGATTCCGGACTAGCGGGGGGACAAGAGACCCAGTACTTC,CATSDSGLAGGQETQYF
TRBJ1-2,.,19,TRBV30,TRBD1,TGTGCCTGGAGTGCCCCAAACCGACAGGGTACCCGAGCTAACTATGGCTACACCTTC,CAWSAPNRQGTRANYGYTF
TRBJ2-1,.,13,TRBV5-1,TRBD2,TGCGCCAGCAGCCCAACTAGCGTCAATGAGCAGTTCTTC,CASSPTSVNEQFF
TRBJ1-5,.,12,TRBV7-9,.,TGTGCCAGCAGCTTAGTAAATCAGCCCCAGCATTTT,CASSLVNQPQHF
TRBJ2-3,.,13,TRBV10-3,.,TGTGCCATCAGTCAGGGCGGTACAGATACGCAGTATTTT,CAISQGGTDTQYF
TRBJ2-3,.,16,TRBV7-2,.,TGTGCCAGCAGCTTAGGTTCCGGGATTAGCACAGATACGCAGTATTTT,CASSLGSGISTDTQYF
TRBJ2-3,.,15,TRBV3-1/TRBV3-2,TRBD2,TGTGCCAGCAGCCGGAATGCGGGAGTGGCAGATACGCAGTATTTT,CASSRNAGVADTQYF
TRBJ1-2,.,14,TRBV30,.,TGTGCCTGGAGCTCGAGTTTAACGGACACCATCTACACCTTC,CAWSSSLTDTIYTF
TRBJ2-2,.,17,TRBV11-3,TRBD2,TGTGCCAGCAGCCCCGAGAGCGGGGTGGGGAACACCGGGGAGCTGTTTTTT,CASSPESGVGNTGELFF
TRBJ1-6,.,15,TRBV5-1,TRBD1,TGCGCCAGCAGCCCCTACGGGACAGTGAATTCACCCCTCCACTTT,CASSPYGTVNSPLHF
TRBJ2-3,once,18,TRBV7-2,TRBD2,TGTGCCAGCAGCTTATGGGGACTAGCGGGATCTAGCACAGATACGCAGTATTTT,CASSLWGLAGSSTDTQYF
TRBJ1-5,.,14,TRBV24-1,.,TGTGCCACCAGTGACCATTTGGGGGGTCAGCCCCAGCATTTT,CATSDHLGGQPQHF
TRBJ2-7,.,13,TRBV5-6,TRBD1,TGTGCCAGCACTGGACAGGGCAGCTACGAGCAGTACTTC,CASTGQGSYEQYF
TRBJ2-5,.,15,TRBV3-1/TRBV3-2,.,TGTGCCAGCAGCCCGAAACGCACTAGTGGAGAGACCCAGTACTTC,CASSPKRTSGETQYF
TRBJ1-5,.,13,TRBV19,TRBD1,TGTGCCAGTAGTGCCGGCAGGGGGCAGCCCCAGCATTTT,CASSAGRGQPQHF
TRBJ2-7,.,14,TRBV14,.,TGTGCCAGCAGCCAAGGTAGGGGTGGATACGAGCAGTACTTC,CASSQGRGGYEQYF
TRBJ2-2,.,15,TRBV5-4,.,TGTGCCAGCAGCACCGGACATCGAGACACCGGGGAGCTGTTTTTT,CASSTGHRDTGELFF
TRBJ1-2,once,13,TRBV6-5,.,TGTGCCAGCGAGGGAAGGGTCACAGGGGGCTACACCTTC,CASEGRVTGGYTF
TRBJ1-2,.,15,TRBV30,.,TGTGCCTGGAGTGCGAAGGGGCCTCCCAACTATGGCTACACCTTC,CAWSAKGPPNYGYTF
TRBJ1-2,many,17,TRBV4-1,.,TGCGCCAGCAGCCAAGATCTGGGCGGGGGCAGGGCCTATGGCTACACCTTC,CASSQDLGGGRAYGYTF
TRBJ1-6,once,18,TRBV11-2,TRBD1,TGTGCCAGCAGCTTAGATGGGGACAGACCAATCTATAATTCACCCCTCCACTTT,CASSLDGDRPIYNSPLHF
TRBJ2-1,.,12,TRBV18,.,TGTGCCAGCTCACCCCAATCCAATGAGCAGTTCTTC,CASSPQSNEQFF
TRBJ1-2,.,15,TRBV7-9,TRBD1,TGTGCCATACAATGGGGGGTTCCCGGGACAGGGGAGGACACCTTC,CAIQWGVPGTGEDTF
TRBJ2-1,.,14,TRBV3-1/TRBV3-2,TRBD2,TGTGCCAGCACCGCGACTAGCGGGAGGAATGAGCAGTTCTTC,CASTATSGRNEQFF
TRBJ2-3,.,13,TRBV30,.,TGTGCCTCGAAGACTAGTAGCACAGATACGCAGTATTTT,CASKTSSTDTQYF
TRBJ2-7,.,15,TRBV6-2/TRBV6-3,TRBD2,TGTGCCAGCAGTTACCTTAGCGGGAGCTCCTACGAGCAGTACTTC,CASSYLSGSSYEQYF
TRBJ2-1,.,17,TRBV7-2,TRBD2,TGTGCCAGCAGCTTATCGGATACGACTAGCGGCCAGAATGAGCAGTTCTTC,CASSLSDTTSGQNEQFF
TRBJ1-2,.,14,TRBV30,.,TGTGCCTGGTCCCCCATCGTCAGTAACTATGGCTACACCTTC,CAWSPIVSNYGYTF
TRBJ1-2,.,14,TRBV19,.,TGTGCCAGTAGTATAGAAGGGACTTCGTTGGGCTACACCTTC,CASSIEGTSLGYTF
TRBJ1-1,.,17,TRBV4-3,.,TGCGCCAGCAGCGCAAGTTCCCCATACGGGACAAACACTGAAGCTTTCTTT,CASSASSPYGTNTEAFF
TRBJ2-7,.,14,TRBV5-5,.,TGTGCCAGCAGCTTGCGGTTCAACTCCTACGAGCAGTACTTC,CASSLRFNSYEQYF
TRBJ1-2,few,16,TRBV5-4,.,TGTGCCACCACGAAAGTGGGGCAGCCGGAATATTATGGCTACACCTTC,CATTKVGQPEYYGYTF
TRBJ2-7,once,16,TRBV4-1,.,TGCGCCAGCAGCCAAGCCTTGGCTACTGGGGGCGGAGAGCAGTACTTC,CASSQALATGGGEQYF
TRBJ2-7,.,15,TRBV7-2,TRBD2,TGTGCCAGCAGCCCAACTAGCGGGAGTGCGTCGGCGCAGTACTTC,CASSPTSGSASAQYF
TRBJ1-1,.,14,TRBV6-4,.,TGTGCCAGCAGTGACACTGACAGGCTGGGTGAAGCTTTCTTT,CASSDTDRLGEAFF
TRBJ1-3,.,15,TRBV7-9,TRBD1,TGTGCCAGCAGCTTGCGGGACAGGGGGGGAAACACCATATATTTT,CASSLRDRGGNTIYF
TRBJ2-3,.,15,TRBV15,TRBD2,TGTGCCACCAGCGCCACCGGGACTAGCGCAGATACGCAGTATTTT,CATSATGTSADTQYF
TRBJ2-1,.,14,TRBV7-3,TRBD2,TGTGCCAGCAGCCCCGGACTAGCGGGCAATGAGCAGTTCTTC,CASSPGLAGNEQFF
TRBJ1-2,.,14,TRBV3-1/TRBV3-2,.,TGTGCCAGCAGCCAAGGGAGGGGCGTGGGCGGCTACACCTTC,CASSQGRGVGGYTF
TRBJ1-4,.,15,TRBV5-6,.,TGTGCCAGCAGCTCATGGGGGAGGTTGTCCGAAAAACTGTTTTTT,CASSSWGRLSEKLFF
TRBJ2-2,.,15,TRBV5-4,.,TGTGCCAGCAGCTTGCCGGAACAAGGGGCCGGGGAGCTGTTTTTT,CASSLPEQGAGELFF
TRBJ1-2,.,15,TRBV10-1,.,TGCGCCAGCAGTGAAGATGCAGGGGATCTAGAAGGCTACACCTTC,CASSEDAGDLEGYTF
TRBJ1-2,.,16,TRBV7-3,TRBD1,TGTGCCAGCACTCCTGGACAGGGGGCGCCGGGCTATGGCTACACCTTC,CASTPGQGAPGYGYTF
TRBJ1-1,.,13,TRBV5-4,.,TGTGCCACAACTTGGAGGTGGAACACTGAAGCTTTCTTT,CATTWRWNTEAFF
TRBJ2-7,.,12,TRBV7-3,.,TGTGCCAGCAGCTTAAACGGGTACGAGCAGTACTTC,CASSLNGYEQYF
TRBJ1-1,.,18,TRBV19,.,TGTGCCAGTAGTCCCCTTCGCCAAGGGGCGGATTCCAGGTTGGAAGCTTTCTTT,CASSPLRQGADSRLEAFF
TRBJ2-5,.,15,TRBV4-3,.,TGCGCCAGCAGCCAGGTTAGCGGATATCAAGAGACCCAGTACTTC,CASSQVSGYQETQYF
TRBJ1-5,.,15,TRBV6-6,.,TGTGCCAGCAGTTACTCGGACCAGGGGTTGCAGCCCCAGCATTTT,CASSYSDQGLQPQHF
TRBJ1-2,.,14,TRBV19,.,TGTGCCACCAGTATCGGGTTTTCTGACTATGGCTACACCTTC,CATSIGFSDYGYTF
TRBJ2-7,.,15,TRBV9,.,TGTGCCAGCAGCGTAGCGTCAGGGGCGACCTACGAGCAGTACTTC,CASSVASGATYEQYF
TRBJ1-2,once,14,TRBV28,TRBD1,TGTGCCAGCAGTTCGGACAGGGTTGACTATGGCTACACCTTC,CASSSDRVDYGYTF
TRBJ1-6,.,12,TRBV6-5,.,TGTGCCAGCAGTTACGGAAGACAACCCCTCCACTTT,CASSYGRQPLHF